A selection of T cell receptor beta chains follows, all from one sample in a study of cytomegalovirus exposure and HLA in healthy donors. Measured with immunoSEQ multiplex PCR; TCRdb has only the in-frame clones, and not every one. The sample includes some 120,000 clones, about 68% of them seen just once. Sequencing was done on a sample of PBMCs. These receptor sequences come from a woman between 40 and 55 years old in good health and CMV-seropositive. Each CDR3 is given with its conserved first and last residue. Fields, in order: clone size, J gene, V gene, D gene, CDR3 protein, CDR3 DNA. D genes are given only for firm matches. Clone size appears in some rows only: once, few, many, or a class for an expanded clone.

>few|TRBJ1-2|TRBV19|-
CASSTQMRSGGYTF
TGTGCCAGTAGTACCCAAATGCGTTCAGGCGGCTACACCTTC
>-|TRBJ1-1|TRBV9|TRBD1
CASSDPRQGDMNTEAFF
TGTGCCAGCAGCGACCCCAGACAGGGGGACATGAACACTGAAGCTTTCTTT
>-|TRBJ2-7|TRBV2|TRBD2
CASSDRLADSYEQYF
TGTGCCAGCAGTGATCGACTAGCGGACTCCTACGAGCAGTACTTC
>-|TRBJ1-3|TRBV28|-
CATSDRIGNTIYF
TGTGCCACCTCGGACAGAATTGGAAACACCATATATTTT
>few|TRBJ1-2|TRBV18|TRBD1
CASSPGDRGSVYYGYTF
TGTGCCAGCTCACCAGGGGACAGGGGCTCAGTGTACTATGGCTACACCTTC
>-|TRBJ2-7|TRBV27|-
CASSLSQGGIYEQYF
TGTGCCAGCAGTTTATCGCAGGGAGGAATCTACGAGCAGTACTTC
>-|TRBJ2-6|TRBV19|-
CASRRSLRAGANVLTF
TGTGCCAGTAGAAGGAGTTTGCGAGCTGGGGCCAACGTCCTGACTTTC
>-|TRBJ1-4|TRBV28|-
CASSPGPDNEKLFF
TGTGCCAGCAGCCCAGGGCCAGATAATGAAAAACTGTTTTTT
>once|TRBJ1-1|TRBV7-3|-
CASSLTYDTEAFF
TGTGCCAGCAGCTTAACCTACGACACTGAAGCTTTCTTT
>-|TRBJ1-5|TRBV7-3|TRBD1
CASTNTDRGTAPQHF
TGTGCCAGCACCAACACCGACAGGGGGACGGCGCCCCAGCATTTT
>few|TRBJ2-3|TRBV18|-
CASSPGPTDTQYF
TGTGCCAGCTCACCGGGGCCTACAGATACGCAGTATTTT
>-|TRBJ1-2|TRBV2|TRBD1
CASSRGGDGYTF
TGTGCCAGCAGTAGAGGGGGCGATGGCTACACCTTC
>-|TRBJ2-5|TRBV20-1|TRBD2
CSVEREFKYF
TGCAGTGTAGAGCGGGAGTTTAAATACTTC
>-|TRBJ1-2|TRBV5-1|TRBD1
CASSLGQGADGYTF
TGCGCCAGCAGCTTGGGACAGGGGGCTGATGGCTACACCTTC
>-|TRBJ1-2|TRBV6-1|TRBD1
CASSESTFIGQVNYGYTF
TGTGCCAGCAGCGAATCTACCTTCATAGGACAGGTTAACTATGGCTACACCTTC
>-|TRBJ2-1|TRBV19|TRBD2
CASSPLAHTYNEQFF
TGTGCCAGTAGTCCACTAGCGCATACCTACAATGAGCAGTTCTTC
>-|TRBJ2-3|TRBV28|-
CASSSPGGGGTQYF
TGTGCCAGCAGTTCCCCCGGAGGGGGGGGTACGCAGTATTTT
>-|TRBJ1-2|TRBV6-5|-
CAASQAGSGGYTF
TGTGCCGCCTCTCAGGCCGGGTCGGGAGGCTACACCTTC
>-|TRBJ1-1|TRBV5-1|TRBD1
CASRRNTGALNTEAFF
TGCGCCAGCAGACGGAATACAGGGGCCCTGAACACTGAAGCTTTCTTT
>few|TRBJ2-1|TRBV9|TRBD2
CASSPRTSAANEQFF
TGTGCCAGCAGCCCTCGGACTAGCGCGGCCAATGAGCAGTTCTTC
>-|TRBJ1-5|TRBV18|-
CASSPNLGAQPQHF
TGTGCCAGCTCACCAAATTTGGGGGCTCAGCCCCAGCATTTT
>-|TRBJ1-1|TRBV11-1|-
CASRQWGDTEAFF
TGTGCCAGCAGACAGTGGGGGGACACTGAAGCTTTCTTT
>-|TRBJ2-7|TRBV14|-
CASSQSLVHEQYF
TGTGCCAGCAGCCAGAGTTTAGTCCACGAGCAGTACTTC
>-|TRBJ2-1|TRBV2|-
CASSEAPGLPNEQFF
TGTGCCAGCAGTGAGGCCCCGGGACTTCCTAATGAGCAGTTCTTC
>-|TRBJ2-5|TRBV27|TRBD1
CASSHRGRGETQYF
TGTGCCAGCAGTCACAGGGGGCGCGGGGAGACCCAGTACTTC
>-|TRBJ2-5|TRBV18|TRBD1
CASSPRTGGFETQYF
TGTGCCAGCTCACCGAGGACAGGGGGTTTCGAGACCCAGTACTTC
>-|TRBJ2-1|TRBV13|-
CASSSSRSMTLGEQFF
TGTGCCAGCAGCTCTTCGAGGAGCATGACGTTGGGTGAGCAGTTCTTC
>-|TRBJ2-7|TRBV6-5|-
CASSRSGYYEQYF
TGTGCCAGCAGCCGCAGCGGATACTACGAGCAGTACTTC
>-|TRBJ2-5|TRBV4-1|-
CASSRLPQETQYF
TGCGCCAGCAGCAGACTACCGCAAGAGACCCAGTACTTC
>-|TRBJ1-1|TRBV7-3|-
CASSIRTAQDTEAFF
TGTGCCAGCAGCATCAGAACTGCCCAGGACACTGAAGCTTTCTTT
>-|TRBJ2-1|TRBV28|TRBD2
CASRQPGLAGDNEQFF
TGTGCCAGCAGGCAACCGGGACTAGCGGGAGATAATGAGCAGTTCTTC
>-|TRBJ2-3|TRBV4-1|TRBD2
CASSTGQLARTDTQYF
TGCGCCAGCAGCACCGGGCAACTAGCGAGGACAGATACGCAGTATTTT
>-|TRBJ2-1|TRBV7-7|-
CASSLTPRESGYNEQFF
TGTGCCAGCAGCTTAACCCCCCGAGAATCCGGTTACAATGAGCAGTTCTTC
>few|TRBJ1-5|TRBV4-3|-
CASSQELSYSNQPQHF
TGCGCCAGCAGCCAAGAGCTCAGTTATAGCAATCAGCCCCAGCATTTT
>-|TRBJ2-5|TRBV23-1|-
CASSQSVRAAGEQYF
TGCGCCAGCAGTCAATCGGTACGCGCGGCTGGTGAGCAGTACTTC
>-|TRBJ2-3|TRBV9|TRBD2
CASSVGSSGITDTQYF
TGTGCCAGCAGCGTAGGGTCTAGCGGGATCACAGATACGCAGTATTTT
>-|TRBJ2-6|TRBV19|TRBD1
CASPGTEASSGANVLTF
TGTGCCAGCCCTGGGACAGAAGCCTCCTCTGGGGCCAACGTCCTGACTTTC
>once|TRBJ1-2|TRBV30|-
CAWRPRGLYGYTF
TGTGCCTGGAGGCCAAGGGGACTCTATGGCTACACCTTC
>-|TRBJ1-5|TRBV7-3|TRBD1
CASSLGAGGGQPQHF
TGTGCCAGCAGCTTAGGGGCAGGGGGCGGACAGCCCCAGCATTTT
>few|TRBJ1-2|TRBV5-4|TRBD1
CASSLDRTGDGYGYTF
TGTGCCAGCAGCCTGGATAGGACAGGGGACGGCTATGGCTACACCTTC
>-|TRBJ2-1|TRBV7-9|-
CASILYNNEQFF
TGTGCCAGCATCCTCTATAACAATGAGCAGTTCTTC